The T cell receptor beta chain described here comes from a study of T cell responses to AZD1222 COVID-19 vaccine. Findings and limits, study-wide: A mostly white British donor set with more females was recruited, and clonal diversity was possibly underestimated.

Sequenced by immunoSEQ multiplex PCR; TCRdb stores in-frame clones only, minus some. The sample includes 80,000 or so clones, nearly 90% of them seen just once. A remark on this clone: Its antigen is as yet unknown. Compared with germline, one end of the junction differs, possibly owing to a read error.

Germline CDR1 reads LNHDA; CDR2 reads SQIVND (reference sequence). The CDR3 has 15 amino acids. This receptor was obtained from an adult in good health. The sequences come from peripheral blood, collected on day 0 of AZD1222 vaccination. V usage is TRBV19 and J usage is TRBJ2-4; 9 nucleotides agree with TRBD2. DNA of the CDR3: TGTGCCAGTAGTATAGAGGGACTAGCCACAAACATTCAGTACTTC. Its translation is CASSIEGLATNIQYF.